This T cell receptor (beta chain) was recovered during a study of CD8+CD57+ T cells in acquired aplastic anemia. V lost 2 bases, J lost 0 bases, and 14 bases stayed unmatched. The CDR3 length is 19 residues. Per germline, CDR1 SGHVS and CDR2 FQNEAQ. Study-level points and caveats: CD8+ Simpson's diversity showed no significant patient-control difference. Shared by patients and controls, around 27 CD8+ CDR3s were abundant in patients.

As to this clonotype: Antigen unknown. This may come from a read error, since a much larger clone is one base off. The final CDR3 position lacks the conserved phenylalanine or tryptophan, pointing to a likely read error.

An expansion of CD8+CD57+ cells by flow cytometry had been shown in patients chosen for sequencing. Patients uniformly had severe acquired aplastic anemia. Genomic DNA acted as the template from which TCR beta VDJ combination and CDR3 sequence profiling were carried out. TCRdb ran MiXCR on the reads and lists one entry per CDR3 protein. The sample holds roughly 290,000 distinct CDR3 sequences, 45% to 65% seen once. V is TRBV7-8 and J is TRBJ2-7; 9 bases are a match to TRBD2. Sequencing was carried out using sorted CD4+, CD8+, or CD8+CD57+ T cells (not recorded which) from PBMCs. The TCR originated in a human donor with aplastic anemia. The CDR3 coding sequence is TGTGCCAGCAGCTTAATGCGCGGGGGGGCCTTGGGCGGCTCCTACGAGCAGTACTTA. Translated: CASSLMRGGALGGSYEQYL.